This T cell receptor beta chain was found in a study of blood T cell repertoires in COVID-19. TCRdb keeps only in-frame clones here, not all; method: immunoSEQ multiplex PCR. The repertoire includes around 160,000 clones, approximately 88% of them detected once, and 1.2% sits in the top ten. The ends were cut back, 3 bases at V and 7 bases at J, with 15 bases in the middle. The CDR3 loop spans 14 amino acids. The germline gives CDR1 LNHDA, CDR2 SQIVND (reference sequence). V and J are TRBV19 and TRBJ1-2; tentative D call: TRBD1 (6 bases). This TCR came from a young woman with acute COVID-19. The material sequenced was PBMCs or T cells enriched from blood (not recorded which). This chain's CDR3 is CASSMEQGPSGYTF. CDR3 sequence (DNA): TGTGCCAGTAGTATGGAACAGGGCCCGAGTGGCTACACCTTC.